This T cell receptor (beta chain) was observed in a study of T cell responses to AZD1222 COVID-19 vaccine. Findings of the study overall: Baseline seropositives among AZD1222 recipients totaled only 5 or 6.

Data came from immunoSEQ multiplex PCR; TCRdb stores just in-frame clones and leaves some out. The sample lists around 160,000 clones; approximately 94% were seen once. CDR1 LNHDA and CDR2 SQIVND come from the germline V gene (reference sequence). The V and J ends lost 10 bases and 2 bases respectively, with 12 bases between them. This CDR3 comprises 12 residues. A note on this clone: The antigen is not known.

This chain uses TRBV19 with TRBJ2-7; D not certain. Sequenced material: peripheral blood, taken on day 0 of AZD1222 vaccination. This TCR derives from an adult in good health. The CDR3 DNA follows: TGTGCCACCGCGACGGAACCCTACGAGCAGTACTTC. Translation gives CATATEPYEQYF.